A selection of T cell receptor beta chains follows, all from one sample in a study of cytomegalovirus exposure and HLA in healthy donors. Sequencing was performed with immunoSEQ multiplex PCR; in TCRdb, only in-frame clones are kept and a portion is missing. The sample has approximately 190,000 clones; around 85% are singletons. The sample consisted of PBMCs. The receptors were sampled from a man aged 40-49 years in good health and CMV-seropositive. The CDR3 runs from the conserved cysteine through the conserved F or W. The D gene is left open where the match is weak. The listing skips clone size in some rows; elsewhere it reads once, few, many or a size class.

CDR3aa: CASSFRQASETQYF; CDR3nt: TGTGCTAGCAGCTTCAGACAGGCGTCAGAGACCCAGTACTTC; abundance: .; len: 14; d_gene: .; v_gene: TRBV7-7; j_gene: TRBJ2-5
CDR3aa: CASSRQSYQPQHF; CDR3nt: TGTGCCAGCAGTCGACAGAGCTATCAGCCCCAGCATTTT; abundance: .; len: 13; d_gene: .; v_gene: TRBV11-1; j_gene: TRBJ1-5
CDR3aa: CASSVGGGGIQETQYF; CDR3nt: TGTGCCAGCAGCGTAGGCGGTGGGGGGATTCAAGAGACCCAGTACTTC; abundance: .; len: 16; d_gene: .; v_gene: TRBV9; j_gene: TRBJ2-5
CDR3aa: CASTLLTSGGANGYTF; CDR3nt: TGTGCCAGCACCCTTCTTACTTCAGGGGGCGCAAATGGCTACACCTTC; abundance: .; len: 16; d_gene: TRBD1; v_gene: TRBV28; j_gene: TRBJ1-2
CDR3aa: CATLRDYGYTF; CDR3nt: TGTGCCACCTTGCGCGACTATGGCTACACCTTC; abundance: few; len: 11; d_gene: .; v_gene: TRBV6-1; j_gene: TRBJ1-2
CDR3aa: CASSSSAEDTDTQYF; CDR3nt: TGTGCCAGCAGCTCCTCCGCGGAGGACACAGATACGCAGTATTTT; abundance: few; len: 15; d_gene: .; v_gene: TRBV21-1; j_gene: TRBJ2-3
CDR3aa: CAWSVRLGETQYF; CDR3nt: TGTGCCTGGAGTGTACGACTAGGTGAGACCCAGTACTTC; abundance: .; len: 13; d_gene: .; v_gene: TRBV30; j_gene: TRBJ2-5
CDR3aa: CASSYSTSGHEQFF; CDR3nt: TGTGCCAGCAGTTACTCGACTTCAGGGCATGAGCAGTTCTTC; abundance: .; len: 14; d_gene: .; v_gene: TRBV6-5; j_gene: TRBJ2-1
CDR3aa: CASSLLSGGNTIYF; CDR3nt: TGTGCCAGCAGCCTCCTTAGCGGGGGAAACACCATATATTTT; abundance: few; len: 14; d_gene: .; v_gene: TRBV6-5; j_gene: TRBJ1-3
CDR3aa: CASSERTGLYNSPLHF; CDR3nt: TGTGCCAGCAGTGAAAGGACAGGGCTATATAATTCACCCCTCCACTTT; abundance: .; len: 16; d_gene: TRBD1; v_gene: TRBV6-1; j_gene: TRBJ1-6
CDR3aa: CASSRGTSGVNEQFF; CDR3nt: TGTGCCAGCAGCCGAGGGACTAGCGGGGTCAATGAGCAGTTCTTC; abundance: few; len: 15; d_gene: TRBD2; v_gene: TRBV7-9; j_gene: TRBJ2-1
CDR3aa: CASSLGTAIETQYF; CDR3nt: TGCGCCAGCAGCTTGGGGACAGCCATCGAGACCCAGTACTTC; abundance: .; len: 14; d_gene: .; v_gene: TRBV5-1; j_gene: TRBJ2-5
CDR3aa: CASRPTGASSYGYTF; CDR3nt: TGTGCCAGCCGGCCAACAGGGGCGTCATCCTATGGCTACACCTTC; abundance: few; len: 15; d_gene: TRBD1; v_gene: TRBV25-1; j_gene: TRBJ1-2
CDR3aa: CASSAGQGPGELFF; CDR3nt: TGTGCCAGCAGCGCAGGACAGGGGCCCGGGGAGCTGTTTTTT; abundance: .; len: 14; d_gene: TRBD1; v_gene: TRBV9; j_gene: TRBJ2-2
CDR3aa: CASSLRGETQYF; CDR3nt: TGTGCCAGCAGCTTACGGGGAGAGACCCAGTACTTC; abundance: .; len: 12; d_gene: .; v_gene: TRBV7-2; j_gene: TRBJ2-5
CDR3aa: CASSSSGSGANVLTF; CDR3nt: TGTGCCAGCAGTTCTTCAGGGTCTGGGGCCAACGTCCTGACTTTC; abundance: .; len: 15; d_gene: .; v_gene: TRBV6-5; j_gene: TRBJ2-6
CDR3aa: CASSLGGRETQYF; CDR3nt: TGTGCCAGCAGCTTAGGAGGAAGGGAGACCCAGTACTTC; abundance: few; len: 13; d_gene: .; v_gene: TRBV7-3; j_gene: TRBJ2-5
CDR3aa: CSVGSLLSGQPSSYNEQFF; CDR3nt: TGCAGCGTTGGGTCCCTTTTGTCTGGACAGCCTAGCTCCTACAATGAGCAGTTCTTC; abundance: few; len: 19; d_gene: .; v_gene: TRBV29-1; j_gene: TRBJ2-1
CDR3aa: CAWSTTAATNEKLFF; CDR3nt: TGTGCCTGGAGTACAACAGCAGCAACTAATGAAAAACTGTTTTTT; abundance: .; len: 15; d_gene: .; v_gene: TRBV30; j_gene: TRBJ1-4
CDR3aa: CASRDPTGRTTNEKLFF; CDR3nt: TGCGCCAGCAGGGATCCGACAGGGCGTACAACTAATGAAAAACTGTTTTTT; abundance: .; len: 17; d_gene: TRBD1; v_gene: TRBV10-2; j_gene: TRBJ1-4
CDR3aa: CASSTLTGIGYEQYF; CDR3nt: TGTGCCAGCAGTACCTTGACGGGGATAGGGTACGAGCAGTACTTC; abundance: .; len: 15; d_gene: .; v_gene: TRBV28; j_gene: TRBJ2-7
CDR3aa: CASSLSGAPQETQYF; CDR3nt: TGTGCCAGCAGCCTGAGCGGGGCCCCCCAAGAGACCCAGTACTTC; abundance: .; len: 15; d_gene: TRBD2; v_gene: TRBV7-3; j_gene: TRBJ2-5
CDR3aa: CASSMSGGYHEQYF; CDR3nt: TGTGCCAGTAGTATGTCAGGAGGGTACCACGAGCAGTACTTC; abundance: few; len: 14; d_gene: .; v_gene: TRBV19; j_gene: TRBJ2-7
CDR3aa: CSVDGLAGDTQYF; CDR3nt: TGCAGCGTTGACGGACTAGCGGGAGATACGCAGTATTTT; abundance: few; len: 13; d_gene: TRBD2; v_gene: TRBV29-1; j_gene: TRBJ2-3
CDR3aa: CASSPDRGNYGYTF; CDR3nt: TGTGCCAGCTCACCGGACAGGGGAAACTATGGCTACACCTTC; abundance: .; len: 14; d_gene: TRBD1; v_gene: TRBV18; j_gene: TRBJ1-2
CDR3aa: CASSQVGGGGYEQYF; CDR3nt: TGTGCCAGCAGCCAAGTCGGCGGGGGGGGCTACGAGCAGTACTTC; abundance: .; len: 15; d_gene: TRBD2; v_gene: TRBV4-2; j_gene: TRBJ2-7
CDR3aa: CASSMGQAYEQYF; CDR3nt: TGTGCCAGTAGTATGGGGCAGGCCTACGAGCAGTACTTC; abundance: .; len: 13; d_gene: .; v_gene: TRBV19; j_gene: TRBJ2-7
CDR3aa: CASSFTGGEKLFF; CDR3nt: TGTGCCAGCAGCTTTACAGGGGGAGAAAAACTGTTTTTT; abundance: .; len: 13; d_gene: TRBD1; v_gene: TRBV7-3; j_gene: TRBJ1-4
CDR3aa: CASRSTGVHEQYF; CDR3nt: TGTGCCAGCAGATCCACAGGGGTCCACGAGCAGTACTTC; abundance: once; len: 13; d_gene: TRBD1; v_gene: TRBV25-1; j_gene: TRBJ2-7
CDR3aa: CASSALAGDNEQFF; CDR3nt: TGTGCCAGCAGTGCACTAGCGGGGGACAATGAGCAGTTCTTC; abundance: .; len: 14; d_gene: TRBD2; v_gene: TRBV6-4; j_gene: TRBJ2-1
CDR3aa: CASSVGQGSDTEAFF; CDR3nt: TGTGCCAGCAGCGTCGGACAGGGATCGGACACTGAAGCTTTCTTT; abundance: once; len: 15; d_gene: TRBD1; v_gene: TRBV5-8; j_gene: TRBJ1-1
CDR3aa: CAWSEGRAGDGYTF; CDR3nt: TGTGCCTGGAGTGAGGGCAGGGCAGGGGATGGCTACACCTTC; abundance: .; len: 14; d_gene: .; v_gene: TRBV30; j_gene: TRBJ1-2
CDR3aa: CASSQDGTGAFF; CDR3nt: TGCGCCAGCAGCCAAGATGGTACAGGAGCTTTCTTT; abundance: .; len: 12; d_gene: .; v_gene: TRBV4-1; j_gene: TRBJ1-1
CDR3aa: CATSSPQRGPTRAKNIQYF; CDR3nt: TGTGCCACCAGCAGCCCCCAGCGGGGGCCTACCAGAGCCAAAAACATTCAGTACTTC; abundance: few; len: 19; d_gene: TRBD2; v_gene: TRBV15; j_gene: TRBJ2-4
CDR3aa: CAGGQSFREQYF; CDR3nt: TGTGCGGGGGGGCAGTCGTTTCGGGAGCAGTACTTC; abundance: .; len: 12; d_gene: .; v_gene: TRBV7-8; j_gene: TRBJ2-7
CDR3aa: CASSTWTDTETQYF; CDR3nt: TGTGCCAGCAGCACCTGGACAGACACAGAGACCCAGTACTTC; abundance: .; len: 14; d_gene: .; v_gene: TRBV5-6; j_gene: TRBJ2-5
CDR3aa: CASSTTSGGATQYF; CDR3nt: TGTGCCAGTAGTACAACTAGCGGGGGGGCAACCCAGTACTTC; abundance: .; len: 14; d_gene: TRBD2; v_gene: TRBV19; j_gene: TRBJ2-5
CDR3aa: CASSLALNTEAFF; CDR3nt: TGTGCCAGCAGCTTGGCCTTGAACACTGAAGCTTTCTTT; abundance: .; len: 13; d_gene: .; v_gene: TRBV5-4; j_gene: TRBJ1-1
CDR3aa: CSSISLAGGSTDTQYF; CDR3nt: TGTTCCAGCATCTCTTTAGCGGGGGGAAGCACAGATACGCAGTATTTT; abundance: .; len: 16; d_gene: TRBD2; v_gene: TRBV7-9; j_gene: TRBJ2-3
CDR3aa: CASSLGPGGQETQYF; CDR3nt: TGTGCCAGCAGTTTGGGGCCAGGGGGCCAAGAGACCCAGTACTTC; abundance: once; len: 15; d_gene: TRBD1; v_gene: TRBV28; j_gene: TRBJ2-5
CDR3aa: CASSYSEGQGNTIYF; CDR3nt: TGTGCCAGCAGTTACTCGGAGGGACAGGGAAACACCATATATTTT; abundance: once; len: 15; d_gene: TRBD1; v_gene: TRBV6-5; j_gene: TRBJ1-3
CDR3aa: CASSSNRGNTGELFF; CDR3nt: TGTGCCAGCAGCTCTAACAGGGGCAACACCGGGGAGCTGTTTTTT; abundance: .; len: 15; d_gene: TRBD1; v_gene: TRBV7-2; j_gene: TRBJ2-2
CDR3aa: CASSLQGAPYEQYF; CDR3nt: TGTGCCAGCAGCTTGCAAGGAGCCCCATACGAGCAGTACTTC; abundance: .; len: 14; d_gene: .; v_gene: TRBV5-4; j_gene: TRBJ2-7
CDR3aa: CAWSVIGQGSSGANVLTF; CDR3nt: TGTGCCTGGAGTGTAATCGGACAGGGCTCCTCTGGGGCCAACGTCCTGACTTTC; abundance: .; len: 18; d_gene: TRBD1; v_gene: TRBV30; j_gene: TRBJ2-6
CDR3aa: CASSFDLTDAQYF; CDR3nt: TGTGCCAGCAGTTTCGACCTCACAGATGCGCAGTATTTT; abundance: few; len: 13; d_gene: .; v_gene: TRBV6-5; j_gene: TRBJ2-3
CDR3aa: CASSIDRETQYF; CDR3nt: TGTGCCAGTAGTATTGATCGGGAGACCCAGTACTTC; abundance: .; len: 12; d_gene: .; v_gene: TRBV19; j_gene: TRBJ2-5
CDR3aa: CASSPSPGFHMGYTF; CDR3nt: TGTGCCAGCAGCCCCTCGCCAGGTTTTCATATGGGCTACACCTTC; abundance: .; len: 15; d_gene: .; v_gene: TRBV11-2; j_gene: TRBJ1-2
CDR3aa: CASSIEPGRTNQPQHF; CDR3nt: TGTGCCAGTAGTATAGAGCCGGGGAGGACTAATCAGCCCCAGCATTTT; abundance: .; len: 16; d_gene: .; v_gene: TRBV19; j_gene: TRBJ1-5
CDR3aa: CASLTSGGPYQETQYF; CDR3nt: TGTGCCAGCTTGACTAGCGGGGGACCGTACCAAGAGACCCAGTACTTC; abundance: once; len: 16; d_gene: TRBD2; v_gene: TRBV2; j_gene: TRBJ2-5
CDR3aa: CASSEAGRTQYF; CDR3nt: TGTGCCAGCAGTGAAGCGGGGAGGACCCAGTACTTC; abundance: .; len: 12; d_gene: .; v_gene: TRBV6-1; j_gene: TRBJ2-5
CDR3aa: CASSLLGQNIQYF; CDR3nt: TGTGCCAGCAGCTTATTGGGCCAAAACATTCAGTACTTC; abundance: many; len: 13; d_gene: .; v_gene: TRBV7-9; j_gene: TRBJ2-4
CDR3aa: CASSLTGDSEAFF; CDR3nt: TGTGCCAGCAGCCTTACAGGGGACAGTGAAGCTTTCTTT; abundance: .; len: 13; d_gene: TRBD1; v_gene: TRBV7-9; j_gene: TRBJ1-1
CDR3aa: CASSLTGIHYEQYF; CDR3nt: TGCGCCAGCAGCTTGACAGGGATCCACTACGAGCAGTACTTC; abundance: .; len: 14; d_gene: .; v_gene: TRBV5-1; j_gene: TRBJ2-7
CDR3aa: CASRTSGGTQYF; CDR3nt: TGTGCCAGCAGAACTAGCGGGGGGACCCAGTACTTC; abundance: .; len: 12; d_gene: TRBD2; v_gene: TRBV28; j_gene: TRBJ2-5
CDR3aa: CASSFPTGTGFIGELFF; CDR3nt: TGTGCCAGCAGCTTCCCAACCGGGACAGGGTTTATCGGGGAGCTGTTTTTT; abundance: .; len: 17; d_gene: TRBD1; v_gene: TRBV7-3; j_gene: TRBJ2-2
CDR3aa: CASSPPGQAAYF; CDR3nt: TGTGCCAGCAGCCCCCCTGGACAGGCGGCGTACTTC; abundance: .; len: 12; d_gene: TRBD1; v_gene: TRBV11-2; j_gene: TRBJ2-7
CDR3aa: CASSIREVSNQPQHF; CDR3nt: TGTGCCAGTAGTATCCGGGAGGTAAGCAATCAGCCCCAGCATTTT; abundance: .; len: 15; d_gene: .; v_gene: TRBV19; j_gene: TRBJ1-5
CDR3aa: CASSQFDPGQGDYGYTF; CDR3nt: TGCGCCAGCAGCCAATTCGACCCGGGACAGGGGGACTATGGCTACACCTTC; abundance: .; len: 17; d_gene: TRBD1; v_gene: TRBV4-3; j_gene: TRBJ1-2
CDR3aa: CASTPRTSLMNTEAFF; CDR3nt: TGCGCCAGCACCCCTAGGACTTCTCTTATGAACACTGAAGCTTTCTTT; abundance: .; len: 16; d_gene: .; v_gene: TRBV5-1; j_gene: TRBJ1-1
CDR3aa: CASSDAQGGRIQYF; CDR3nt: TGTGCCAGCAGTGATGCCCAGGGAGGGCGCATTCAGTACTTC; abundance: .; len: 14; d_gene: TRBD2; v_gene: TRBV2; j_gene: TRBJ2-4